These 21 T cell receptor beta chains came from one sample sequenced in a study of STAT5B mutations in CD4+ large granular lymphocyte leukemia. Libraries were prepared by immunoSEQ multiplex PCR; TCRdb keeps only in-frame clonotypes and omits some of them. The sample lists around 23,000 clones; roughly 80% were seen once. Sequenced input: CD4+ T cells from blood buffy coats. All receptors come from a human donor in good health.

CDR3 residues: CASSPTRDSLTQRAFF. CDR3 DNA sequence: TGTGCCAGCAGCCCGACGCGGGACAGCCTAACCCAACGAGCTTTCTTT. The chain joins TRBV28 to TRBJ1-1; 7 nucleotides align to TRBD1. The trim removed 6 bases at V and 10 bases at J, leaving 20 bases unmatched. The CDR3 contains 16 residues. CDR1 and CDR2 from the germline V gene are MDHEN and SYDVKM.

This clone was recorded a few times. V gene TRBV30 combines with J gene TRBJ1-2; D not resolved. The CDR3 extends over 14 amino acids. The ends were cut back, 0 bases at V and 8 bases at J, with 16 bases in the middle. The germline V gene encodes CDR1 GTSNPN and CDR2 SVGIG (reference sequence). This CDR3 reads CAWSVNQPAYGYTF. DNA of the CDR3: TGTGCCTGGAGTGTCAACCAACCGGCGTACGGCTACACCTTC.

V is TRBV6-5 and J is TRBJ2-5; 8 bases match TRBD1. Looked up from germline, CDR1 is MNHEY and CDR2 is SVGAGI. CDR3 size: 16 residues. Trimming took 0 bases from V and 2 from J; bases not matched to a gene: 5. Here the CDR3 reads CASSYSWTGRQETQYF. The CDR3 nucleotides read TGTGCCAGCAGTTACTCCTGGACAGGGCGACAAGAGACCCAGTACTTC.

This chain joins TRBV2 and TRBJ1-5; a weak D match, TRBD1 (6 bases). The CDR3 is made up of 14 amino acids. CDR1 is SNHLY, CDR2 FYNNEI, per germline. V dropped 5 bases and J dropped 5 bases, with 13 bases sitting between them. The CDR3 sequence: CASSPDSQDQPQHF. The CDR3 DNA is TGTGCCAGCAGTCCGGACAGCCAGGATCAGCCCCAGCATTTT. Based on the CDR3 plus reference TRBV2 and TRBJ1-5, the full variable domain is EPEVTQTPSHQVTQMGQEVILRCVPISNHLYFYWYRQILGQKVEFLVSFYNNEISEKSEIFDDQFSVERPDGSNFTLKIRSTKLEDSAMYFCASSPDSQDQPQHFGDGTRLSIL.

The chain uses TRBV5-1 and TRBJ1-6; TRBD1 is a possible D gene (5 bases). There are 14 residues in the CDR3. Trimming took off 4 bases at V and 13 bases at J, with 18 bases between the two ends. The germline CDR1 and CDR2 sequences are SGHRS and YFSETQ. The CDR3 loop reads CASSTGTASSPLHF. The CDR3 DNA reads as TGCGCCAGCAGCACCGGGACGGCCTCCTCGCCCCTCCACTTT. The full variable domain, completed using reference TRBV5-1 and TRBJ1-6, is KAGVTQTPRYLIKTRGQQVTLSCSPISGHRSVSWYQQTPGQGLQFLFEYFSETQRNKGNFPGRFSGRQFSNSRSEMNVSTLELGDSALYLCASSTGTASSPLHFGNGTRLTVT.

This chain uses TRBV5-1 with TRBJ2-3; D perhaps matches TRBD2 (6 bases). Deletions cut 0 bases from V and 3 bases from J, with 11 bases between. The CDR3 sequence is 15 residues long. Per germline, CDR1 SGHRS and CDR2 YFSETQ. Here the CDR3 DNA reads TGCGCCAGCAGCTTGGACGGGAGTAGAACAGATACGCAGTATTTT. Residues: CASSLDGSRTDTQYF.

The chain combines TRBV6-6 with TRBJ2-3, with 8 nucleotides matching TRBD1. Germline CDR1 is MNHNY and CDR2 is SVGAGI (reference sequence). The CDR3 length is 14 residues. The trim removed 7 bases at V and 0 bases at J, leaving 3 bases unmatched. The CDR3 DNA follows: TGTGCCAGCACCGACAGGGGCAGCACAGATACGCAGTATTTT. Protein sequence: CASTDRGSTDTQYF.

The V and J genes are TRBV5-1 and TRBJ1-1; 12 bases are shared with TRBD1. Germline CDR1 SGHRS, CDR2 YFSETQ. V was pared by 4 bases and J by 2 bases, with 6 bases of the junction left unmatched. CDR3 length: 16 residues. CDR3 nucleotide sequence: TGCGCCAGCAGCCCCGGGACAGGGGGCTATAACACTGAAGCTTTCTTT. It codes for CASSPGTGGYNTEAFF.

The chain uses TRBV10-1 and TRBJ2-1, with TRBD2 matching 8 bases. CDR1 and CDR2 from the germline V gene are WNHNN and SYGVQD (reference sequence). V lost 6 bases to trimming and J lost 4 bases; unmatched junction nucleotides: 8. This CDR3 contains 15 residues. CDR3 protein: CASRPLAGTYNEQFF. CDR3 DNA: TGCGCCAGCAGGCCTCTAGCGGGCACTTACAATGAGCAGTTCTTC.

This chain connects TRBV7-2 to TRBJ2-1; tentatively, D is TRBD1 (6 bases). The CDR3 totals 17 residues. Germline CDR1 and CDR2: SGHTA and FQGNSA. Trimming cost V 8 bases and J 8 bases, with 28 bases left between them. This CDR3 is CASSRPNRQALGDEQFF. The CDR3 DNA reads as TGTGCCAGCTCCCGACCCAACCGACAGGCCCTGGGGGATGAGCAGTTCTTC.

V gene TRBV27 combines with J gene TRBJ2-3; TRBD2 matches at 11 bases. The CDR3 has 16 residues. V shed 4 bases, J shed 7 bases, and the junction held 10 bases outside the gene matches. Germline V gives CDR1 MNHEY, CDR2 SMNVEV (reference sequence). CDR3 sequence reads: CASSSVAGGGPHTQYF. The CDR3 DNA reads TGTGCCAGCAGTTCAGTAGCGGGAGGGGGGCCACATACGCAGTATTTT.

The chain joins TRBV30 to TRBJ2-2; D is tentatively TRBD1 or TRBD2 (6 bases each). The CDR3 totals 13 residues. The germline CDR1 and CDR2 sequences are GTSNPN and SVGIG (reference sequence). V dropped 4 bases and J dropped 6 bases, with 12 bases sitting between them. CDR3 coding DNA: TGTGCCTGGACCGCGGGGACACCCGGGGAGCTGTTTTTT. This encodes CAWTAGTPGELFF.

The chain recombines TRBV6-5 with TRBJ1-5; unclear D gene. V lost 3 bases to trimming and J lost 7 bases, with 13 bases between them. CDR3 length: 14 residues. Germline V gene data show CDR1 as MNHEY and CDR2 as SVGAGI. CDR3 amino acids: CASSYGKGYQPQHF. DNA of the CDR3: TGTGCCAGCAGTTATGGAAAGGGTTACCAGCCCCAGCATTTT.

V is TRBV7-2 and J is TRBJ2-3, with D perhaps TRBD1 (5 bases). This CDR3 has 14 amino acids. Trimming shortened V by 2 bases and J by 4 bases, and 10 bases separated the two germline ends. The germline CDR1 and CDR2 sequences are SGHTA and FQGNSA. CDR3 bases: TGTGCCAGCAGCTTAAGGCTCAGGGCAGATACGCAGTATTTT. The encoded protein is CASSLRLRADTQYF.

The chain has TRBV11-2 and TRBJ2-5, with no clear D. V lost 5 bases and J 5 bases, leaving 9 bases between the germline ends. In germline, CDR1 is SGHAT, CDR2 FQNNGV. There are 12 residues in the CDR3. CDR3 nucleotides: TGTGCCAGCAGCCTCCACTTGGAGACCCAGTACTTC. This encodes CASSLHLETQYF.

The V call is TRBV27, the J call TRBJ1-1; D unresolved. The ends were cut back, 8 bases at V and 5 bases at J, with 15 bases in the middle. Germline CDR1 reads MNHEY; CDR2 reads SMNVEV (reference sequence). The CDR3 sequence is 13 residues long. The CDR3 spells CASGVVPVTEAFF. As DNA, the CDR3 is TGTGCCAGCGGGGTCGTCCCGGTGACTGAAGCTTTCTTT.

The chain has TRBV9 and TRBJ1-1, with no clear D. Germline CDR1 reads SGDLS; CDR2 reads YYNGEE. V gave up 0 bases and J gave up 6 bases, with 12 bases separating them. There are 14 residues in the CDR3. CDR3 nucleotides: TGTGCCAGCAGCGTAGCGTTAGACAAATCTGAAGCTTTCTTT. It translates to CASSVALDKSEAFF. Full variable domain (remainder filled in from reference TRBV9 and TRBJ1-1): DSGVTQTPKHLITATGQRVTLRCSPRSGDLSVYWYQQSLDQGLQFLIQYYNGEERAKGNILERFSAQQFPDLHSELNLSSLELGDSALYFCASSVALDKSEAFFGQGTRLTVV.

The chain uses TRBV5-1 and TRBJ2-7; D perhaps matches TRBD2 (5 bases). CDR3 size: 13 residues. V was clipped by 6 bases and J by 1 base, with 11 bases between them. Looked up from germline, CDR1 is SGHRS and CDR2 is YFSETQ. The CDR3 DNA reads TGCGCCAGCACATTAGCGCCTTCCTACGAGCAGTACTTC. Residues: CASTLAPSYEQYF. Full variable domain (rest looked up from reference TRBV5-1 and TRBJ2-7): KAGVTQTPRYLIKTRGQQVTLSCSPISGHRSVSWYQQTPGQGLQFLFEYFSETQRNKGNFPGRFSGRQFSNSRSEMNVSTLELGDSALYLCASTLAPSYEQYFGPGTRLTVT.

This clone was seen only once. This chain joins TRBV4-2 and TRBJ2-5; D is undetermined. The CDR3 is 14 residues long. CDR1 and CDR2 (germline): LGHNA, YNFKEQ. The V and J ends lost 0 bases and 5 bases respectively, with 10 bases between them. The CDR3 DNA sequence: TGTGCCAGCAGCCAAGAGGAGACGGTGGAGACCCAGTACTTC. It is translated as CASSQEETVETQYF.

V usage is TRBV6-5 and J usage is TRBJ2-2; 7 bases line up with TRBD1. The CDR3 sequence is 15 residues long. Germline lookup yields CDR1 MNHEY and CDR2 SVGAGI. Germline trimming cut 5 bases from V and 6 bases from J; bases unmatched to any gene: 9. The CDR3 region is CASSRGQAAAGELFF. The CDR3 coding sequence is TGTGCCAGCAGTAGGGGGCAGGCCGCCGCCGGGGAGCTGTTTTTT.

Details on this clone: Other DNA sequences in the sample encode the same CDR3. This chain uses TRBV29-1 with TRBJ2-1; D unresolved. This CDR3 is 14 amino acids long. Germline CDR1 SQVTM, CDR2 ANQGSEA. V shed 3 bases and J shed 1 base, with 10 bases lying between them. The CDR3 nucleotides read TGCAGCGTTGAGACGGAAGAGTCCTACAATGAGCAGTTCTTC. Protein: CSVETEESYNEQFF.